A single sample is the source of the 7 T cell receptor beta chains below, sequenced in a study of regulatory T cells in long-lasting Graves disease. Time point of the sample: newly diagnosed GD, antithyroid drugs for less than 3 months. The TCR library was prepared using RNA isolated from PBMCs. In building TCR beta libraries, iRepertoire HTBI primers were used together with Arm-PCR of CDR3 regions. MiXCR was run by TCRdb on the multiplex PCR reads, yielding one entry per CDR3 protein. Here the sample spans around 450,000 distinct CDR3 sequences, under 15% being singletons. These data were also filed under a second study, of T cells in Graves' hyperthyroidism and ophthalmopathy.

Sequenced material: peripheral blood mononuclear cells (PBMCs), taken at new diagnosis, from a patient treated with antithyroid drugs. All receptors come from a woman aged 30 to 39 with Graves disease.

This clonotype has at least ten counts. V is TRBV5-1 and J is TRBJ2-7; 7 bases align to TRBD1. Germline V CDR1 and CDR2: SGHRS, YFSETQ. This CDR3 is built from 13 residues. Trimming took 3 bases from V and 0 from J; bases not matched to a gene: 0. The CDR3 DNA sequence: TGCGCCAGCAGCTGGGACAGCTCCTACGAGCAGTACTTC. This translates into CASSWDSSYEQYF.

As concerns this clonotype: This may be a read error: a much more frequent sequence differs by one nucleotide. The chain joins TRBV29-1 to TRBJ2-2; no reliable D call. Germline V CDR1 and CDR2: SQVTM, ANQGSEA. The CDR3 loop spans 15 amino acids. This CDR3 is CSVEDGFSNTRELFF. DNA for the CDR3: TGCAGCGTTGAAGATGGGTTCTCTAACACCAGGGAGCTGTTTTTT.

This clonotype has more than one count but fewer than ten. The chain combines TRBV10-3 with TRBJ2-1, with 7 bases identical to TRBD2. CDR1 and CDR2 (germline): ENHRY, SYGVKD. CDR3 length: 13 amino acids. The trim removed 7 bases at V and 1 base at J, leaving 1 base unmatched. The CDR3 coding sequence is TGTGCCATCATGGGGGGGTCCTACAATGAGCAGTTCTTC. It is translated as CAIMGGSYNEQFF.

The table lists this clonotype with a few counts. V and J are TRBV9 and TRBJ1-1; D may be TRBD1 (5 bases). V was trimmed by 3 bases and J by 3 bases, leaving 30 bases between them. CDR1 and CDR2 (germline): SGDLS, YYNGEE. CDR3 length: 20 residues. The chain's CDR3 is CASSGPQKTGRPGSHTEAFF. The CDR3 DNA is TGTGCCAGCAGCGGGCCGCAGAAGACGGGACGACCAGGATCGCACACTGAAGCTTTCTTT.

This clonotype occurred a few times. This chain uses TRBV25-1 with TRBJ2-2; D remains ambiguous. The CDR3 spans 12 residues. Germline assignment: CDR1 MGHDK and CDR2 SYGVNS. The V end lost 4 bases, the J end lost 6 bases, and 6 bases lay between the germline ends. CDR3 in DNA: TGTGCCAGCAGTGCCACAGCCGGGGAGCTGTTTTTT. Its protein product is CASSATAGELFF.

In this sample, this clonotype turned up once. This chain links TRBV11-1 with TRBJ2-5; 9 nucleotides match TRBD2. This CDR3 region has 17 residues. Germline V lookup: CDR1 SGHAT, CDR2 FQDESV (reference sequence). J gave up 3 bases and V 4 bases, and 12 bases lay outside the gene matches. CDR3 nucleotide sequence: TGTGCCAGCAGCTCCAAACGTAGCGGGAGAGGCGAAGAGACCCAGTACTTC. Translating it yields CASSSKRSGRGEETQYF.

This clonotype was picked up a small number of times. This rearrangement joins TRBV12-3 or TRBV12-4 to TRBJ2-7; no clear D. CDR3 length equals 14 residues. V gave up 3 bases and J gave up 4 bases, with 13 bases separating them. The CDR3 bases are TGTGCCAGCAGTTTTTCGTTGTGCCCTTACGAGCAGTACTTC. It translates to CASSFSLCPYEQYF.